The entry that follows covers one T cell receptor (beta chain) sequence. Antigen: not known. The sample originates from a study of cytomegalovirus exposure and HLA in healthy donors. Study as a whole: Unique TCR beta sequences numbering 95 million to 130 million came from 190 million or so T cells in an earlier analysis. Study results and caveats: In a later analysis, most CMV-associated TCR beta chains appeared HLA-restricted. Reported results showed that the classifier diagnosed cytomegalovirus status with high specificity and sensitivity. Other equally common chains were less clonally expanded than HLA-associated TCR beta chains, a later analysis showed.

The CDR3 has 12 residues. CDR1 is MNHNS and CDR2 is SASEGT in the germline V gene. Deletions cut 1 base from V and 11 bases from J, with 8 bases between. The PCR had 60 Vbeta and 13 Jbeta primers. Measured with immunoSEQ multiplex PCR; TCRdb has only the in-frame clones, and not every one. The sample has approximately 110,000 clones, more than 80% seen once; the top ten hold 6.1%. The TCR comes from a man younger than 35 in good health and CMV-seronegative. Sequencing input: PBMCs. The chain recombines TRBV6-1 with TRBJ1-4; tentative D call: TRBD1 (6 bases). CDR3 region: CASSEGQGKLFF. The CDR3 DNA reads as TGTGCCAGCAGTGAAGGGCAGGGGAAACTGTTTTTT.